Listed below are T cell receptor beta chains from one sample, sequenced in a study of blood T cell repertoires in COVID-19. Clones were read by immunoSEQ multiplex PCR, and TCRdb kept only the in-frame ones, dropping some. This table has under 400,000 clones, almost 90% appearing once. Specimen: peripheral blood. The origin of the receptors is a young man with active or convalescent COVID-19. Both conserved end residues are part of each CDR3.

j_gene: TRBJ1-3; v_gene: TRBV25-1; len: 15; CDR3aa: CASCPGQSSGNTIYF
j_gene: TRBJ2-1; v_gene: TRBV11-2; len: 15; CDR3aa: CASSQDRGVYNEQFF
j_gene: TRBJ2-1; v_gene: TRBV2; len: 12; CDR3aa: CASSPRDNEQFF
j_gene: TRBJ2-5; v_gene: TRBV7-3; len: 15; CDR3aa: CASSLSGRQGETQYF
j_gene: TRBJ1-1; v_gene: TRBV5-4; len: 15; CDR3aa: CASSLVESMNTEAFF
j_gene: TRBJ2-5; v_gene: TRBV6-2/TRBV6-3; len: 14; CDR3aa: CASSAAGGQETQYF
j_gene: TRBJ2-7; v_gene: TRBV7-2; len: 15; CDR3aa: CASSRSSLSSYEQYF
j_gene: TRBJ2-7; v_gene: TRBV28; len: 14; CDR3aa: CASSLLPNTYEQYF
j_gene: TRBJ2-5; v_gene: TRBV19; len: 15; CDR3aa: CASSMVGGDKETQYF
j_gene: TRBJ2-1; v_gene: TRBV4-3; len: 18; CDR3aa: CASSQDSSGLAGANEQFF
j_gene: TRBJ2-7; v_gene: TRBV5-4; len: 16; CDR3aa: CASSLLAGSETDEQYF
j_gene: TRBJ1-3; v_gene: TRBV12-3/TRBV12-4; len: 12; CDR3aa: CASSLNRGTIYF
j_gene: TRBJ2-7; v_gene: TRBV7-2; len: 14; CDR3aa: CASSLGNSYYEQYF
j_gene: TRBJ2-1; v_gene: TRBV7-3; len: 15; CDR3aa: CASSLVAGDVDEQFF
j_gene: TRBJ1-1; v_gene: TRBV27; len: 13; CDR3aa: CASSSSLQGLAFF
j_gene: TRBJ1-3; v_gene: TRBV27; len: 12; CDR3aa: CASSSDRVTIYF
j_gene: TRBJ2-1; v_gene: TRBV3-1/TRBV3-2; len: 18; CDR3aa: CASSQTSPFSGGANEQFF
j_gene: TRBJ1-5; v_gene: TRBV6-1; len: 16; CDR3aa: CACSDRWGLGDQPQHF
j_gene: TRBJ2-1; v_gene: TRBV27; len: 13; CDR3aa: CASSLLGGLEQFF
j_gene: TRBJ1-3; v_gene: TRBV5-6; len: 13; CDR3aa: CASSFTGGNTIYF
j_gene: TRBJ2-1; v_gene: TRBV3-1/TRBV3-2; len: 16; CDR3aa: CASSHRSGSSYNEQFF
j_gene: TRBJ2-7; v_gene: TRBV11-2; len: 15; CDR3aa: CASSPGQGLTYEQYF
j_gene: TRBJ2-7; v_gene: TRBV9; len: 15; CDR3aa: CASSPNLGRAYEQYF
j_gene: TRBJ2-5; v_gene: TRBV5-8; len: 17; CDR3aa: CASSLGQLGVRQETQYF
j_gene: TRBJ2-7; v_gene: TRBV30; len: 12; CDR3aa: CACSGGPYEQYF
j_gene: TRBJ1-5; v_gene: TRBV4-2; len: 14; CDR3aa: CASSQGASNQPQHF
j_gene: TRBJ2-1; v_gene: TRBV4-1; len: 16; CDR3aa: CASSQAQGRTYNEQFF
j_gene: TRBJ1-4; v_gene: TRBV10-3; len: 15; CDR3aa: CAISESGLGNEKLFF
j_gene: TRBJ2-2; v_gene: TRBV28; len: 15; CDR3aa: CASRGTGPGGGELFF
j_gene: TRBJ2-1; v_gene: TRBV7-9; len: 18; CDR3aa: CASSLAASRLARYNEQFF
j_gene: TRBJ2-1; v_gene: TRBV12-3/TRBV12-4; len: 13; CDR3aa: CASSLTRDNEQFF
j_gene: TRBJ2-1; v_gene: TRBV9; len: 15; CDR3aa: CASSYRASGGNEQFF
j_gene: TRBJ2-5; v_gene: TRBV7-2; len: 18; CDR3aa: CASSLVWGPGQGLETQYF
j_gene: TRBJ2-1; v_gene: TRBV14; len: 14; CDR3aa: CASSRGLWFNEQFF
j_gene: TRBJ2-1; v_gene: TRBV4-2; len: 17; CDR3aa: CASSQERRGTKYNEQFF
j_gene: TRBJ2-7; v_gene: TRBV24-1; len: 15; CDR3aa: CATSDFGTGSYEQYF
j_gene: TRBJ1-1; v_gene: TRBV28; len: 16; CDR3aa: CASASAAGGTNTEAFF
j_gene: TRBJ1-5; v_gene: TRBV9; len: 13; CDR3aa: CASSLGRGQPQHF
j_gene: TRBJ2-7; v_gene: TRBV11-2; len: 15; CDR3aa: CASSHRAGSENEQYF
j_gene: TRBJ2-1; v_gene: TRBV12-3/TRBV12-4; len: 11; CDR3aa: CASSTRAEQFF
j_gene: TRBJ2-7; v_gene: TRBV28; len: 14; CDR3aa: CASSSGTTVSKQYF
j_gene: TRBJ2-1; v_gene: TRBV28; len: 17; CDR3aa: CASSSNRLALVYNEQFF
j_gene: TRBJ2-1; v_gene: TRBV28; len: 12; CDR3aa: CASTPGGNEQFF
j_gene: TRBJ1-6; v_gene: TRBV11-2; len: 15; CDR3aa: CASSLVLGLGSPLHF
j_gene: TRBJ2-7; v_gene: TRBV4-3; len: 13; CDR3aa: CASSHDLGYEQYF
j_gene: TRBJ2-3; v_gene: TRBV7-9; len: 14; CDR3aa: CASSFHRDTDTQYF
j_gene: TRBJ1-2; v_gene: TRBV5-1; len: 17; CDR3aa: CASSLTFRQGNNYGYTF
j_gene: TRBJ1-6; v_gene: TRBV6-5; len: 14; CDR3aa: CASSYDRVNSPLHF
j_gene: TRBJ1-1; v_gene: TRBV29-1; len: 12; CDR3aa: CSVQQGNTEAFF
j_gene: TRBJ1-6; v_gene: TRBV27; len: 17; CDR3aa: CASSLLQGAGYNSPLHF
j_gene: TRBJ1-3; v_gene: TRBV9; len: 19; CDR3aa: CASSVSGTDNWSSGNTIYF
j_gene: TRBJ1-3; v_gene: TRBV18; len: 13; CDR3aa: CASSYATGNTIYF
j_gene: TRBJ2-7; v_gene: TRBV5-6; len: 16; CDR3aa: CASSALTSGTTYEQYF
j_gene: TRBJ2-7; v_gene: TRBV4-2; len: 15; CDR3aa: CASSQEAGGWYEQYF
j_gene: TRBJ1-6; v_gene: TRBV2; len: 14; CDR3aa: CASSDGQGGSPLHF
j_gene: TRBJ2-1; v_gene: TRBV18; len: 17; CDR3aa: CASSQESSGRIYNEQFF
j_gene: TRBJ2-1; v_gene: TRBV5-8; len: 14; CDR3aa: CATQRRAGVEEQFF
j_gene: TRBJ1-4; v_gene: TRBV6-5; len: 14; CDR3aa: CASRRGWGEEKLFF
j_gene: TRBJ2-3; v_gene: TRBV5-1; len: 16; CDR3aa: CASSETSGVGTDTQYF